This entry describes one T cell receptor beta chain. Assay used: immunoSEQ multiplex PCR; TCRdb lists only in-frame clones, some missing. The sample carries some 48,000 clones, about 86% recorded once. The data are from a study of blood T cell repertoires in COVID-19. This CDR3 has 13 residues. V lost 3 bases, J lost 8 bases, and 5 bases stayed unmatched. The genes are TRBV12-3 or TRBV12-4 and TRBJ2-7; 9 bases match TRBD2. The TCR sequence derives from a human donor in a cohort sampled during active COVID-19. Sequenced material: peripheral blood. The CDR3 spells CASSFVSGGKQYF. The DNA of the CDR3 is TGTGCCAGCAGTTTCGTCAGCGGGGGGAAGCAGTACTTC.